One sample yielded the 11 T cell receptor beta chains listed below, sequenced in a study of cytomegalovirus exposure and HLA in healthy donors. Profiled with immunoSEQ multiplex PCR; TCRdb holds only in-frame clones, not every one. Among about 240,000 clones, 70% to 90% were seen once, and the ten largest hold less than 1.5%. The sample was PBMCs. Receptors were obtained from a woman aged 30 to 39 in good health and CMV-seropositive.

This chain links TRBV6-1 with TRBJ1-5; possible D gene TRBD1, 5 bases. The germline V and J ends were trimmed by 3 bases and 0 bases, with 9 bases remaining between them. The CDR3 contains 15 residues. The germline V gene has CDR1 MNHNS and CDR2 SASEGT. CDR3 in DNA: TGTGCCAGCAGTGAGGGGCAGTCTAGCAATCAGCCCCAGCATTTT. Translated, it gives CASSEGQSSNQPQHF.

The rearrangement joins TRBV6-5 to TRBJ1-4; TRBD1 agrees at 7 bases. Unmatched junction bases numbered 5, after V lost 6 bases and J lost 7 bases. Germline assignment: CDR1 MNHEY and CDR2 SVGAGI. This CDR3 is built from 13 residues. The CDR3 DNA is TGTGCCAGCAGACAGGGGTTGGGTGAAAAACTGTTTTTT. Its protein is CASRQGLGEKLFF.

The chain joins TRBV6-4 to TRBJ2-1; D possibly corresponds to TRBD2 (6 bases). Trimming stripped 0 bases from V and 4 bases from J, with 7 bases between. The V gene's germline CDR1 is MRHNA and CDR2 SNTAGT. This CDR3 is 14 amino acids long. The CDR3 DNA sequence: TGTGCCAGCAGTGACTCGGGGGGATACAATGAGCAGTTCTTC. This codes for CASSDSGGYNEQFF.

This clone was found once. This sequence joins TRBV27 and TRBJ2-2, with 8 bases identical to TRBD1. The CDR3 contains 15 residues. Germline V CDR1 and CDR2: MNHEY, SMNVEV (reference sequence). The junction had 2 bases not matched to a gene; V was cut back by 5 bases and J by 0 bases. The CDR3: CASSRDRTNTGELFF. CDR3 nucleotide sequence: TGTGCCAGCAGTCGGGACAGGACGAACACCGGGGAGCTGTTTTTT.

The J gene is TRBJ2-1, the V gene TRBV10-3; D not resolved. Germline values: CDR1 ENHRY, CDR2 SYGVKD. V lost 3 bases and J 10 bases, leaving 16 bases between the germline ends. The CDR3 has 14 amino acids. The CDR3 loop is CAISDPSREQEQFF. The CDR3 nucleotides are TGTGCCATCAGTGACCCCTCTAGAGAGCAGGAGCAGTTCTTC.

This chain links TRBV5-4 with TRBJ2-4, with 12 bases that match TRBD2. J lost 6 bases, V lost 0 bases, and 7 bases had no gene match. The CDR3 has 17 amino acids. Germline values: CDR1 SGHNT, CDR2 YYREEE (reference sequence). In nucleotides, the CDR3 is TGTGCCAGCAGCTTGGACCTAGCGGGAGGGTACGCAAACATTCAGTACTTC. This gives the protein CASSLDLAGGYANIQYF.

The sample holds one count of this clone. The chain has TRBV2 and TRBJ2-1; 11 nucleotides line up with TRBD1. Germline CDR1 reads SNHLY; CDR2 reads FYNNEI. The CDR3 runs to 19 residues. V shed 8 bases and J 0 bases; nucleotides not matched to a gene: 15. The CDR3 nucleotides are TGTGCCAGCCCATCCCGGGACAGGGGGTCTCCGAGCTCCTACAATGAGCAGTTCTTC. Amino acids: CASPSRDRGSPSSYNEQFF.

V and J are TRBV18 and TRBJ2-5; a weak D match, TRBD2 (5 bases). Trimming took off 8 bases at V and 3 bases at J, with 16 bases between the two ends. Per germline, CDR1 KGHSH and CDR2 LQKENI. The CDR3 consists of 14 residues. The CDR3 DNA sequence: TGTGCCAGCCGGGTCTCCGGGAACGAAGAGACCCAGTACTTC. Its protein is CASRVSGNEETQYF.

This chain connects TRBV4-1 to TRBJ2-5, with TRBD1 identical over 9 bases. J was trimmed by 4 bases and V by 4 bases; bases with no gene match: 1. The CDR3 consists of 13 residues. Germline V gene data show CDR1 as MGHRA and CDR2 as YSYEKL. The CDR3 region is CASSLQGAETQYF. The CDR3 DNA reads as TGCGCCAGCAGCCTACAGGGGGCAGAGACCCAGTACTTC.

The chain couples TRBV19 to TRBJ2-7; 8 bases are a match to TRBD1. The V gene end was trimmed by 5 bases and the J gene end by 1 base; junction bases not matched to a gene: 7. The CDR3 is 15 residues long. The germline CDR1 and CDR2 sequences are LNHDA and SQIVND (reference sequence). CDR3 residues: CASSPRTGPSYEQYF. The CDR3 DNA follows: TGTGCCAGTAGTCCCCGGACAGGGCCGTCCTACGAGCAGTACTTC.

The CDR3 DNA sequence: TGCGCCAGCAGCTTGGTTGGGGGGGGTGGAGGGACTGAAGCTTTCTTT. As protein: CASSLVGGGGGTEAFF. The genes are TRBV5-1 and TRBJ1-1; a weak D match, TRBD1 (5 bases). Per germline, CDR1 SGHRS and CDR2 YFSETQ. Trimming left V 0 bases short and J 5 bases short, with 17 bases between. The CDR3 totals 16 residues.